This T cell receptor (beta chain) was retrieved from a study of blood T cell repertoires in COVID-19. Study in general: Collection of acute and convalescent COVID-19 samples took place in the United States, Italy and Spain.

Clones were read by immunoSEQ multiplex PCR, and TCRdb kept only the in-frame ones, dropping some. This table has 370,000 or so clones, around 87% appearing once. This TCR derives from a man aged 30-40 years who had recovered from COVID-19. The sequenced sample was PBMCs or T cells enriched from blood (not recorded which).

DNA of the CDR3: TGTGCCAGCAGCCCCCTGGGGGGGGGTGAAGCTTTCTTT. This codes for CASSPLGGGEAFF. This chain links TRBV2 with TRBJ1-1; possible D gene TRBD1, 5 bases. This CDR3 spans 13 amino acids. Germline V CDR1 and CDR2: SNHLY, FYNNEI. With 6 bases removed from V and 7 bases from J, the gap between germline ends came to 15 bases.